These 15 T cell receptor beta chains share one sample of origin, sequenced in a study of tissue T cells after allogeneic stem cell transplantation. Time point: mouse harvest day 7 after allogeneic transplant. The graft held 10^6 splenic CD5+ T cells and 10^7 T-cell-depleted bone marrow cells. Sequencing used immunoSEQ multiplex PCR; TCRdb keeps in-frame clones, though not all of them. The table records under 8,000 clones, about 47% of them present only once. The sequencing input was lymph node tissue. These receptors were obtained from a female BALB/c mouse given C57BL/6 T cells with graft-versus-host disease after an allogeneic hematopoietic cell transplant.

With regard to this clone: Gene names refer to mouse genes. The read ends 1 residue shy of where the CDR3 ends; the end is completed using the germline J gene. The chain carries TRBV31 and TRBJ1-4; D gene uncertain. CDR3 length equals 14 residues. Deletions cut 1 base from V and 0 bases from J, with 6 bases between. Germline CDR1 and CDR2: GKSSPN and SITVG. The CDR3: CAWSPQLSNERLFF. The part of the CDR3 DNA that was read is TGTGCCTGGAGTCCCCAACTTTCCAACGAAAGATTATTT.

This clone was detected only a few times. Mouse germline and gene names are used. The CDR3 is cut off 1 residue early in the read; its end comes from the germline J gene. The chain carries TRBV26 and TRBJ1-1; weak D call: TRBD1 (6 bases). The V gene lost 4 bases and the J gene lost 0 bases, with 9 bases spanning the gap. The germline V gene has CDR1 KGHPV and CDR2 FQNQEV (reference sequence). The CDR3 runs to 14 residues. Incomplete CDR3 DNA: TGTGCCAGCAGTCCCGGGACATCAAACACAGAAGTCTTC. Translated, it gives CASSPGTSNTEVF. The full CDR3 protein is CASSPGTSNTEVFF.

This clone has only a few counts. The genes are named according to mouse. With the read ending 1 residue before the CDR3 end, the germline J gene is used to fill in that end. V gene TRBV5 combines with J gene TRBJ1-3, with D possibly matching TRBD1 (5 bases). Germline V gene sequence: CDR1 LGHNA, CDR2 YNLKQL (reference sequence). The CDR3 has 14 residues. The V end was cut by 0 bases, the J end by 4 bases, with 7 bases between. The CDR3 here is CASSQDWGGNTLYF. CDR3 DNA, as far as it was read: TGTGCCAGCAGCCAAGATTGGGGCGGAAATACGCTCTAT.

This clone was found once. Germline and junction disagree at one end, which may indicate a read error. The germline and genes are mouse ones. The read finishes 1 residue shy of the CDR3 end, and the germline J gene is used to complete it. The chain is built from TRBV13-2 and TRBJ1-6; D remains unclear. TRBJ1-6 carries the ORF label, with uncertain function. Germline V gene data show CDR1 as NNHNN and CDR2 as SYGAGS (reference sequence). The CDR3 is 14 residues long. CDR3 bases read: TGTGCCAGCAGTGATTCGGGGAGGAATTCGCCCCTCTAC. This encodes CASSDSGRNSPLY. The complete CDR3 sequence is CASSDSGRNSPLYF.

Notes on this clone: Genes and germline are mouse. Sequencing ends 1 residue short of the CDR3 end; the germline J gene provides the rest. Additional DNA sequences in this sample encode the identical CDR3. The V and J genes are TRBV12-2 and TRBJ2-3, with 8 bases identical to TRBD2. Germline-derived CDR1 and CDR2 are SGHLS and HYDKME. The V gene end was trimmed by 0 bases and the J gene end by 3 bases; junction bases not matched to a gene: 7. This CDR3 has 16 amino acids. The sequenced part of the CDR3 DNA is TGTGCCAGCTCTCTCGACGGGGGGGCGCTAGCAGAAACGCTGTAT. This encodes CASSLDGGALAETLY. The entire CDR3 protein is CASSLDGGALAETLYF.

As for this clone: Germline and genes here are mouse. The read falls 1 residue short of the CDR3 end, and the missing part is taken from the germline J gene. This sequence joins TRBV1 and TRBJ2-5; 10 positions match TRBD2. The CDR3 is made up of 15 amino acids. Germline CDR1 reads NSQYPW; CDR2 reads LRSPGD (reference sequence). Trimming at V came to 0 bases and at J to 7 bases, leaving 4 bases not matched to a gene. CDR3 region: CTCSADWGGANTQYF. CDR3 DNA (partial): TGCACCTGCAGTGCAGACTGGGGGGGCGCGAACACCCAGTAC.

As regards this clone: Genes here carry mouse names. The sequenced fragment ends 1 residue before the CDR3 boundary, so the rest is inferred from the germline J gene. The V call is TRBV3, the J call TRBJ2-7; a possible D gene is TRBD1 (6 bases). CDR3 length equals 14 residues. Trimming removed 5 bases at V and 0 bases at J, with 11 bases between. Germline CDR1 and CDR2: SNHLY and FYNGKV (reference sequence). CDR3 protein: CASSIGQSSYEQYF. Partial CDR3 DNA: TGTGCCAGCAGCATCGGACAGAGCTCCTATGAACAGTAC.

This clone showed up just a few times. Gene names are the mouse ones. Coverage ceases 1 residue before the CDR3 finishes, and the germline J gene fills in the end. The rearrangement uses TRBV14 and TRBJ2-7, with TRBD1 as a possible D gene (5 bases). The CDR3 runs to 14 residues. The germline V gene encodes CDR1 SGHDT and CDR2 FRDEAV. Between the trimmed V and J ends, which lost 0 bases and 1 base, there was a span of 8 bases. Partial CDR3 DNA: TGTGCCAGCAGTTTCTCGGACATTTCCTATGAACAGTAC. As protein: CASSFSDISYEQY. The complete CDR3 sequence is CASSFSDISYEQYF.

A note on this clone: The gene symbols are mouse symbols. The read ends 1 residue before the CDR3 terminus; that terminus is restored from the germline J gene. The chain carries TRBV13-3 and TRBJ2-1; no reliable D call. Germline V gives CDR1 NNHDY, CDR2 SYVADS. The V end was cut by 5 bases, the J end by 1 base, with 4 bases between. This CDR3 is built from 12 residues. The CDR3 is CASSQNYAEQFF. The sequenced part of the CDR3 DNA is TGTGCCAGCAGCCAGAACTATGCTGAGCAGTTC.

Comments on this clone: Gene names are the mouse ones. The CDR3 is cut off 1 residue early in the read; its end comes from the germline J gene. The chain couples TRBV23 to TRBJ2-7; whether TRBD1, the table's D call, matches the DNA was not checked. The CDR3 runs 14 residues. Germline V lookup: CDR1 KGHTA, CDR2 FQNQQP. CDR3 DNA (partial): TGCTCCAGCAGCCCCGGGACAGGGGGGTATGAACAGTAC. It is translated as CSSSPGTGGYEQY. The full CDR3 is CSSSPGTGGYEQYF.

As to this clone: Gene names follow the mouse nomenclature. The part of the CDR3 DNA that was read is TGTGCTAGCAGTCCGCTTTCTGGAAATACGCTCTAT. Protein: CASSPLSGNTLY. The full CDR3 protein reads CASSPLSGNTLYF. The chain is built from TRBV21 and TRBJ1-3; D is undetermined. Coverage ceases 1 residue before the CDR3 finishes, and the germline J gene fills in the end. TRBV21 is recorded as an ORF, its role being uncertain. This CDR3 contains 13 residues. Trimming cost V 4 bases and J 0 bases, with 4 bases left between them.

Of note for this clone: Mouse gene names and germline throughout. The read gets to within 1 residue of the CDR3 end, and the germline J gene fills in the rest. The chain links TRBV1 to TRBJ2-5; TRBD2 matches 9 bases. Germline trimming cut 0 bases from V and 5 bases from J; bases unmatched to any gene: 3. The germline CDR1 and CDR2 sequences are NSQYPW and LRSPGD (reference sequence). This CDR3 is 15 amino acids long. CDR3 bases read: TGCACCTGCAGTGCAGATGGGGGGGCGGTAGACACCCAGTAC. Translating gives CTCSADGGAVDTQY. The full CDR3 reads CTCSADGGAVDTQYF.

As concerns this clone: Gene and germline names: mouse. The CDR3 extends 1 residue past the end of the read, so its final part is completed from the germline J gene. The chain is built from TRBV13-1 and TRBJ1-6; 8 nucleotides match TRBD1. TRBJ1-6 counts as an open reading frame of uncertain function. CDR1 and CDR2 (germline): NSHNY, SYGAGN. CDR3 length: 14 residues. The J segment lost 10 bases and the V segment lost 5 bases, leaving 8 bases of the junction unmatched. The sequenced CDR3 bases are TGTGCCAGCAGCGCCGACAGGGGTGGGTCGCCCCTCTAC. The encoded protein is CASSADRGGSPLY. The full CDR3 reads CASSADRGGSPLYF.

Concerning this clone itself: These gene names are mouse names. The CDR3 end is not reached by the read, which stops 1 residue before it; the germline J gene fills it in. This sequence joins TRBV20 and TRBJ1-5; no reliable D call. Trimming took 3 bases from V and 2 from J, leaving 5 bases between them. In germline, CDR1 is GFQATS, CDR2 STVNSAI. The length of the CDR3 is 12 residues. The covered CDR3 bases are TGTGGTGCTAGCCGGGACAACCAGGCTCCGCTT. It is translated as CGASRDNQAPL. The full CDR3 is CGASRDNQAPLF.

The table lists this clone with a few counts. The listed genes are named as in mouse. The CDR3 goes on 1 residue after the read ends, and that part is filled in from the germline J gene. The chain couples TRBV3 to TRBJ1-2, with 9 nucleotides matching TRBD1. CDR1 and CDR2 from the germline V gene are SNHLY and FYNGKV (reference sequence). J gave up 2 bases and V 3 bases, and 1 base lay outside the gene matches. This CDR3 is 14 amino acids long. CDR3: CASSFGTGNSDYTF. The part of the CDR3 DNA that was read is TGTGCCAGCAGCTTCGGGACAGGGAACTCCGACTACACC.